The present TCR beta chain was sequenced within a study of cytomegalovirus exposure and HLA in healthy donors. Study at large: The Caucasian-associated ancestry cluster contained 81% of the roughly 400 genotyped donors.

Amplification used 60 Vbeta primers and 13 Jbeta primers. This table comes from immunoSEQ multiplex PCR, and its TCRdb copy is limited to in-frame clones, with some not included. The sample consists of about 150,000 clones, 70% to 90% of them appearing once. V shed 5 bases, J shed 4 bases, and the junction held 13 bases outside the gene matches. CDR3 length: 17 amino acids. CDR1 is MRHNA and CDR2 is SNTAGT in the germline V gene. The clonotype was recovered from a woman aged 40 to 50 in good health and CMV-seropositive. The specimen sequenced was PBMCs. This chain links TRBV6-4 with TRBJ1-2; 10 nucleotides agree with TRBD1. The CDR3 loop is CASSRTGRTGGTYGYTF. The CDR3, as DNA: TGTGCCAGCAGTCGAACGGGGCGGACAGGGGGGACCTATGGCTACACCTTC.